Listed here are 23 T cell receptor beta chains from one sample, sequenced in a study of technical replicates of blood from a few donors. Assay used: immunoSEQ multiplex PCR; TCRdb lists only in-frame clones, some missing. The data contain about 88,000 clones, 94% of them singletons. Sequenced material: T cells isolated from PBMCs. These receptors were taken from a human donor in good health.

This clone has just one count. This chain links TRBV5-1 with TRBJ2-7; TRBD2 matches at 8 bases. The CDR3 contains 13 residues. J lost 5 bases, V lost 4 bases, and 5 bases had no gene match. The germline CDR1 and CDR2 sequences are SGHRS and YFSETQ. The CDR3 DNA reads as TGCGCCAGCAGCCCCGGGGGGGGGAACGAGCAGTACTTC. Translation: CASSPGGGNEQYF.

The chain employs TRBV11-2 and TRBJ2-7; 8 nucleotides agree with TRBD2. Germline V gene sequence: CDR1 SGHAT, CDR2 FQNNGV. CDR3 size: 13 residues. Trimming removed 3 bases from V and 5 bases from J; junction bases left unmatched: 3. CDR3 region: CASSLGLVHEQYF. The CDR3 nucleotides are TGTGCCAGCAGCTTGGGACTAGTCCACGAGCAGTACTTC.

The rearrangement uses TRBV25-1 and TRBJ2-7; 9 bases are shared with TRBD1. Germline assignment: CDR1 MGHDK and CDR2 SYGVNS. The V gene end was trimmed by 7 bases and the J gene end by 5 bases; junction bases not matched to a gene: 9. This CDR3 comprises 14 residues. The CDR3 region is CASILTGQGHEQYF. In DNA form, the CDR3 reads TGTGCCAGCATCCTAACGGGACAGGGCCACGAGCAGTACTTC.

The CDR3 here is CASSYISRAGGEGYTF. Here the CDR3 DNA reads TGTGCCAGCAGCTACATCTCCCGGGCGGGGGGTGAGGGCTACACCTTC. V usage is TRBV5-6 and J usage is TRBJ1-2, with a possible D match to TRBD1 (5 bases). The CDR3 length is 16 residues. V shed 3 bases and J shed 8 bases, with 23 bases lying between them. Germline V gene lookup returns CDR1 SGHDT and CDR2 YYEEEE.

V gene TRBV6-1 combines with J gene TRBJ2-5; maybe TRBD2 (5 bases). The V end was cut by 8 bases, the J end by 4 bases, with 14 bases between. There are 13 residues in the CDR3. From germline, CDR1 is MNHNS and CDR2 SASEGT. CDR3 sequence (DNA): TGTGCCAGCGGACGGAGGTGGGCAGAGACCCAGTACTTC. It yields the protein CASGRRWAETQYF.

This clone occurred a few times. The chain has TRBV7-6 and TRBJ2-7; D gene unclear. V was trimmed by 5 bases and J by 1 base, leaving 3 bases between them. Germline V gene data show CDR1 as SGHVS and CDR2 as FNYEAQ. This CDR3 has 11 residues. DNA of the CDR3: TGTGCCAGCAGCCCATCCTACGAGCAGTACTTC. Protein sequence: CASSPSYEQYF. Together with reference TRBV7-6 and TRBJ2-7, the CDR3 gives the full variable domain: GAGVSQSPRYKVTKRGQDVALRCDPISGHVSLYWYRQALGQGPEFLTYFNYEAQQDKSGLPNDRFSAERPEGSISTLTIQRTEQRDSAMYRCASSPSYEQYFGPGTRLTVT.

The V gene is TRBV5-1, the J gene TRBJ2-3; maybe TRBD1 (5 bases). There are 16 residues in the CDR3. CDR1 SGHRS and CDR2 YFSETQ come from the germline V gene. V was cut by 3 bases and J by 3 bases, with 17 bases left in between. CDR3: CASSSPGRAGTDTQYF. The CDR3 DNA is TGCGCCAGCAGCTCGCCGGGCAGGGCTGGGACAGATACGCAGTATTTT. Full variable domain (missing parts from reference TRBV5-1 and TRBJ2-3): KAGVTQTPRYLIKTRGQQVTLSCSPISGHRSVSWYQQTPGQGLQFLFEYFSETQRNKGNFPGRFSGRQFSNSRSEMNVSTLELGDSALYLCASSSPGRAGTDTQYFGPGTRLTVL.

CDR3 DNA: TGTGCCAGCAGCTTAGATTACGGGACAGGGTCCGAGCAGTACTTC. It translates to CASSLDYGTGSEQYF. The rearrangement links TRBV11-2 to TRBJ2-7; TRBD1 agrees at 9 bases. Trimming took 0 bases from V and 6 from J; bases not matched to a gene: 6. Germline-derived CDR1 and CDR2 are SGHAT and FQNNGV. There are 15 residues in the CDR3. The complete variable domain, with remaining parts taken from reference TRBV11-2 and TRBJ2-7, reads EAGVAQSPRYKIIEKRQSVAFWCNPISGHATLYWYQQILGQGPKLLIQFQNNGVVDDSQLPKDRFSAERLKGVDSTLKIQPAKLEDSAVYLCASSLDYGTGSEQYFGPGTRLTVT.

J is TRBJ2-7 and V is TRBV7-6, with 8 nucleotides matching TRBD2. The J segment lost 3 bases and the V segment lost 1 base, leaving 5 bases of the junction unmatched. Germline V CDR1 and CDR2: SGHVS, FNYEAQ. The CDR3 length is 15 residues. CDR3 region: CASSLEREWVYEQYF. The CDR3 DNA reads as TGTGCCAGCAGCTTAGAGCGGGAGTGGGTCTACGAGCAGTACTTC.

This clone has just one count. The chain couples TRBV30 to TRBJ1-2; D not certain. V lost 5 bases to trimming and J lost 5 bases, with 18 bases between them. This CDR3 has 14 residues. Germline CDR1 and CDR2: GTSNPN and SVGIG (reference sequence). The CDR3 DNA reads TGTGCCTGGGTTAACGGACGGGAGAGGTATGGCTACACCTTC. It translates to CAWVNGRERYGYTF.

The chain links TRBV28 to TRBJ2-1; 7 nucleotides match TRBD1. The CDR3 has 18 amino acids. The V gene's germline CDR1 is MDHEN and CDR2 SYDVKM. V shed 7 bases and J 5 bases; nucleotides not matched to a gene: 20. The CDR3 region has the DNA TGTGCCAGCAATCCAGGGGGATTATTTAAGTTTACGGACAATGAGCAGTTCTTC. Protein: CASNPGGLFKFTDNEQFF.

CDR3 in DNA: TGTGCCAGCAGCGTAGGGGACAGGGACAATGAGCAGTTCTTC. Protein: CASSVGDRDNEQFF. This chain uses TRBV9 with TRBJ2-1; 9 bases are a match to TRBD1. CDR1 and CDR2 from the germline V gene are SGDLS and YYNGEE. V was clipped by 0 bases and J by 5 bases; unmatched bases: 0. The length of the CDR3 is 14 residues.

The rearrangement joins TRBV7-2 to TRBJ1-6, with D perhaps matching TRBD1 (5 bases). The CDR3 is 16 residues long. With 0 bases removed from V and 5 bases from J, the gap between germline ends came to 11 bases. Per germline, CDR1 SGHTA and CDR2 FQGNSA. The DNA of the CDR3 is TGTGCCAGCAGCTTAGCCGGGCAGGGTAATAATTCACCCCTCCACTTT. Translation gives CASSLAGQGNNSPLHF.

The chain employs TRBV6-5 and TRBJ2-5; D not certain. The CDR3 sequence is 13 residues long. Germline assignment: CDR1 MNHEY and CDR2 SVGAGI. Trimming removed 6 bases from V and 2 bases from J, with 10 bases in between. DNA for the CDR3: TGTGCCAGCAGAGCCGGGTTACAAGAGACCCAGTACTTC. Its translation: CASRAGLQETQYF.

The chain combines TRBV27 with TRBJ1-5; D ambiguous. This CDR3 comprises 14 residues. The V and J ends lost 6 bases and 9 bases respectively, with 18 bases between them. The germline CDR1 and CDR2 sequences are MNHEY and SMNVEV (reference sequence). This chain's CDR3 is CASRLIPTELPQHF. The CDR3 DNA follows: TGTGCCAGCAGGCTTATTCCGACGGAGCTGCCCCAGCATTTT.

The V and J genes are TRBV11-2 and TRBJ2-1; possibly TRBD2 for D (6 bases). From germline, CDR1 is SGHAT and CDR2 FQNNGV. The CDR3 runs to 15 residues. Trimming cost V 0 bases and J 7 bases, with 13 bases left between them. The CDR3 reads CASSLEGRGWNEQFF. The CDR3 DNA reads as TGTGCCAGCAGCTTAGAGGGGCGGGGCTGGAATGAGCAGTTCTTC.

The chain links TRBV18 to TRBJ2-1, with 12 bases identical to TRBD2. With V trimmed by 3 bases and J by 10 bases, 16 bases remained unmatched. CDR3 size: 18 residues. Germline-derived CDR1 and CDR2 are KGHSH and LQKENI. In DNA form, the CDR3 reads TGTGCCAGCTCACCGCTACTAGCGGGAGGCGGCCTACAACCGGAGCAGTTCTTC. As protein: CASSPLLAGGGLQPEQFF.

The chain couples TRBV9 to TRBJ2-7, with 9 positions matching TRBD1. V shed 0 bases, J shed 2 bases, and the junction held 6 bases outside the gene matches. The CDR3 extends over 16 amino acids. Germline CDR1 is SGDLS and CDR2 is YYNGEE. The CDR3 DNA follows: TGTGCCAGCAGCGTAGCCCCGGGACAGGGCACCTACGAGCAGTACTTC. It yields the protein CASSVAPGQGTYEQYF.

This clone was observed a handful of times. This chain joins TRBV29-1 and TRBJ1-1; unclear D gene. Germline lookup yields CDR1 SQVTM and CDR2 ANQGSEA. Trimming removed 5 bases at V and 9 bases at J, with 10 bases between. This CDR3 has 10 residues. CDR3 residues: CSVSTGKAFF. CDR3 nucleotides: TGCAGCGTTTCGACGGGGAAAGCTTTCTTT.

J is TRBJ1-1 and V is TRBV5-1; D might be TRBD1 (5 bases). Germline V gives CDR1 SGHRS, CDR2 YFSETQ. The CDR3 is 16 residues long. The V and J ends lost 0 bases and 1 base respectively, with 13 bases between them. The CDR3 sequence is CASSLAGLGQNTEAFF. CDR3 sequence (DNA): TGCGCCAGCAGCTTGGCGGGACTTGGACAGAACACTGAAGCTTTCTTT.

The rearrangement links TRBV27 to TRBJ2-7; D not certain. The CDR3 is made up of 13 amino acids. Deletions cut 5 bases from V and 1 base from J, with 9 bases between. Germline V gives CDR1 MNHEY, CDR2 SMNVEV (reference sequence). The CDR3 bases are TGTGCCAGCAGTACGACTCCTTCCTACGAGCAGTACTTC. This sequence encodes CASSTTPSYEQYF.

The V gene is TRBV5-4, the J gene TRBJ2-3; 7 bases match TRBD2. This CDR3 comprises 15 residues. Trimming removed 1 base from V and 3 bases from J; junction bases left unmatched: 5. Germline lookup yields CDR1 SGHNT and CDR2 YYREEE (reference sequence). CDR3 protein: CASSLWRGGTDTQYF. The CDR3 DNA sequence: TGTGCCAGCAGCTTGTGGCGGGGAGGGACAGATACGCAGTATTTT.

This clone was counted a single time. The gene calls are TRBV6-5 and TRBJ2-7; TRBD1 aligns across 7 bases. Germline V gene lookup returns CDR1 MNHEY and CDR2 SVGAGI. Trimming took 3 bases from V and 0 from J; bases not matched to a gene: 8. This CDR3 is built from 16 residues. As DNA, the CDR3 is TGTGCCAGCAGTTATGGCCCCGGGACAGCCTCCTACGAGCAGTACTTC. Encoded protein: CASSYGPGTASYEQYF.